This T cell receptor (beta chain) was documented in a study of control samples from healthy donors and cancer patients. Only in-frame clones appear in the TCRdb table, and some are missing; sequencing was by immunoSEQ multiplex PCR. This table has around 120,000 clones, more than 85% appearing once. The CDR3 spans 11 residues, counting both ends. Germline V gene lookup returns CDR1 LGHDT and CDR2 YNNKEL (reference sequence). About this clone itself: Without the conserved terminal phenylalanine or tryptophan, this CDR3 likely stems from a read error. Because the CDR3's place on the DNA is in doubt, the DNA is left out and the CDR3 is given as listed by TCRdb.

What was sequenced was PBMCs. The clonotype comes from a man aged 50 to 59 with head and neck cancer. The chain has TRBV3-1 (or the pseudogene TRBV3-2) and TRBJ1-2. The CDR3 spells CASSQGEIGNI.